This T cell receptor (beta chain) appears in the sequencing data of a study of T cells after yellow fever vaccination. Study context: In the case of low-cell-number fractions, SMART-Seq v4 Ultra Low Input was used for preparation.

Note on this clonotype: The antigen remains unidentified.

Germline values: CDR1 LGHDT, CDR2 YNNKEL (reference sequence). V was trimmed by 1 base and J by 10 bases, leaving 14 bases between them. There are 14 residues in the CDR3. For TCR, cDNA came from 5'RACE template switching, which added a universal primer site and UMIs. TCRdb re-analysed the 5' RACE reads in MiXCR, keeping a single row per CDR3 protein. Of 400,000 to 450,000 distinct CDR3 sequences detected, roughly a sixth appear once; the ten largest clones hold about a sixth. Notes on the study in general: Most primary-vaccination clones recurred post-booster (around 95% CD4, just over 85% CD8). Of the clonotypes, a small share occurred in both CD4 and CD8 compartments.

This receptor was identified in a man between 18 and 29 years old who received the YFV17D yellow fever vaccine. The chain has TRBV3-1 and TRBJ2-1, with unresolved D. Sample: PBMCs, taken before the yellow fever booster vaccination. The CDR3 DNA sequence: TGTGCCAGCAGCCAAGGGGATACCTATCGGGAGCAGTTCTTC. As protein: CASSQGDTYREQFF.